The clone carrying this T cell receptor beta chain is a singleton in its sample. No antigen is known for it. Germline-derived CDR1 and CDR2 are MNHNY and SVGAGI (reference sequence). V trimming: 9 bases; J trimming: 2 bases; junction bases outside the gene matches: 3. The CDR3 totals 12 residues. The sample is drawn from a study of shared clonotypes between healthy human individuals. As for the study in general: Sampling drew on donors who were a couple of women and a few men aged 18 to 49.

Findings and limits, study-wide: Non-shared clonotypes showed lower generation probabilities than clonotypes common to all four donors. Only a few donors were included, so the genetic and exposure-history diversity represented was limited. Memory subsets generally showed lower estimated richness than naive subsets.

Using immunoSEQ multiplex PCR, the repertoire was profiled, and TCRdb retains in-frame clones only, with some absent. The sample has 2 million to 2.5 million clones; 93% are singletons. J is TRBJ1-2 and V is TRBV6-6, with 7 bases lining up with TRBD1. The specimen sequenced was naive CD4+ T cells from PBMCs. Subset in this sample: CD45RA+ positively selected. The clonotype was recovered from a young man in good health. Some clones in this sample may be carry-over from other donors' samples. CDR3 in amino acids: CARQGTNYGYTF. The CDR3 DNA reads TGTGCCAGACAGGGGACCAACTATGGCTACACCTTC.